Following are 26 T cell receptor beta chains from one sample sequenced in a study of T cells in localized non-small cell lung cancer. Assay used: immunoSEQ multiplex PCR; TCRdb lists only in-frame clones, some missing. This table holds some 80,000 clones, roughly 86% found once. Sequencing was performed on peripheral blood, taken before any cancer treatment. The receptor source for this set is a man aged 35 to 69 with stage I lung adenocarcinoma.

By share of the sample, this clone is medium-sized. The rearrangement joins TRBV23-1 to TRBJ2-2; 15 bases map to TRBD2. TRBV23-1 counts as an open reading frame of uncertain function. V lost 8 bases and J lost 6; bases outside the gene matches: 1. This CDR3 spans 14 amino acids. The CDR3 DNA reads TGCGCCAGCGGACTAGCGGGAGGGCCCGGGGAGCTGTTTTTT. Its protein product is CASGLAGGPGELFF.

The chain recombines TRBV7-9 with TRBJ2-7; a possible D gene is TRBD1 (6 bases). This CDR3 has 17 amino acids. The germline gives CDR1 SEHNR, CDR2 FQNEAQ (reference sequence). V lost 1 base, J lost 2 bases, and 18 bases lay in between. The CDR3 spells CASSLGTTGKTTYEQYF. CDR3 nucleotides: TGTGCCAGCAGCTTAGGGACCACAGGGAAAACAACCTACGAGCAGTACTTC.

CDR3: CASSVGGRQETQYF. The CDR3 nucleotides are TGTGCCAGCAGCGTAGGCGGCAGACAAGAGACCCAGTACTTC. The chain employs TRBV9 and TRBJ2-5; D not resolved. This CDR3 has 14 amino acids. Germline assignment: CDR1 SGDLS and CDR2 YYNGEE. V was shortened by 0 bases and J by 2 bases, with 8 bases between the two germline ends.

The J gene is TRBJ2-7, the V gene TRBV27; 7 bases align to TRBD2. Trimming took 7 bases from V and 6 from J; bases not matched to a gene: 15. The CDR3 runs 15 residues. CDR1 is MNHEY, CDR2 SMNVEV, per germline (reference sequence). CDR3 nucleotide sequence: TGTGCCAGCAACTTTCGCGGGAGAAGGTCGGGCGAGCAGTACTTC. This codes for CASNFRGRRSGEQYF.

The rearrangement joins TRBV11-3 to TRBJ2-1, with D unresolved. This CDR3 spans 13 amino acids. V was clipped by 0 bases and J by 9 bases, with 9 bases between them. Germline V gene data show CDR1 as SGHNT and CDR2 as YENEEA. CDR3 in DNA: TGTGCCAGCAGCTTAGATCTGTGGGGTGAGCAGTTCTTC. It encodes CASSLDLWGEQFF.

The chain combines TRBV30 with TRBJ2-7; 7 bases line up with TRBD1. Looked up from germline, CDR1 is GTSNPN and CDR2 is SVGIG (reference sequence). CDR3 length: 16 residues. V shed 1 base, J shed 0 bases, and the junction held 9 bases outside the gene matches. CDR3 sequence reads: CAWSARQGLSSYEQYF. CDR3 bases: TGTGCCTGGAGTGCACGACAGGGCCTCAGCTCCTACGAGCAGTACTTC.

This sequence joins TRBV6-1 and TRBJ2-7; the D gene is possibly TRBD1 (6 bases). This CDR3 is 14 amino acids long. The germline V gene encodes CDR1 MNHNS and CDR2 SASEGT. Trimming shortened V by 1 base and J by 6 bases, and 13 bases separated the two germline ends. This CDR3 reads CASSEGWTAVEQYF. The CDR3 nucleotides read TGTGCCAGCAGTGAAGGGTGGACAGCCGTCGAGCAGTACTTC.

The CDR3 nucleotides read TGTGCCAGCAGGGACCCCCGGAGTGAAAAACTGTTTTTT. Its translation is CASRDPRSEKLFF. The V call is TRBV11-2, the J call TRBJ1-4; D call uncertain. V lost 6 bases and J lost 7, with 12 bases in between. The CDR3 is 13 residues long. Germline CDR1 reads SGHAT; CDR2 reads FQNNGV. Full variable domain (outside the CDR3, taken from reference TRBV11-2 and TRBJ1-4): EAGVAQSPRYKIIEKRQSVAFWCNPISGHATLYWYQQILGQGPKLLIQFQNNGVVDDSQLPKDRFSAERLKGVDSTLKIQPAKLEDSAVYLCASRDPRSEKLFFGSGTQLSVL.

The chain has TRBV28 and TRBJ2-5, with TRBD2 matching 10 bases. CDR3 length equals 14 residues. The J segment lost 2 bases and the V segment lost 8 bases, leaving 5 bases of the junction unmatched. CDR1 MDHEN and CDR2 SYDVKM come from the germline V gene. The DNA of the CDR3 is TGTGCCAGCTGGACTAGCGGTCGACAAGAGACCCAGTACTTC. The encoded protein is CASWTSGRQETQYF.

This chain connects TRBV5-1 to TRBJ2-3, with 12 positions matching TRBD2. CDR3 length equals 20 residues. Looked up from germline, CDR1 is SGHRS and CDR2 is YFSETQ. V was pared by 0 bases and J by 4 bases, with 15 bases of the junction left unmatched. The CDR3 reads CASSLESRLAGGRRADTQYF. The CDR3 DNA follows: TGCGCCAGCAGCTTGGAGTCCCGGCTAGCGGGGGGGCGTAGAGCAGATACGCAGTATTTT.

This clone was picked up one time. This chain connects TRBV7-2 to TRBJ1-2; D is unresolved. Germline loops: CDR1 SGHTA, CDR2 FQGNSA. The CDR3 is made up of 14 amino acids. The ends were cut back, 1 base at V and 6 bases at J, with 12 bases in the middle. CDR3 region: CASSLVMAGDGYTF. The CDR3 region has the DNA TGTGCCAGCAGCTTAGTGATGGCAGGCGATGGCTACACCTTC. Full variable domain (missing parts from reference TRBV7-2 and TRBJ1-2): GAGVSQSPSNKVTEKGKDVELRCDPISGHTALYWYRQSLGQGLEFLIYFQGNSAPDKSGLPSDRFSAERTGGSVSTLTIQRTQQEDSAVYLCASSLVMAGDGYTFGSGTRLTVV.

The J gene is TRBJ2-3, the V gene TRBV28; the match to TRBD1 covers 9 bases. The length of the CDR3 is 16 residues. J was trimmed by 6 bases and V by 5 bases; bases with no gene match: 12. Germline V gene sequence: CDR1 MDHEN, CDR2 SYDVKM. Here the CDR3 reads CASSVTGTGKRDTQYF. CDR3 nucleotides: TGTGCCAGCAGTGTTACCGGGACAGGGAAGAGGGATACGCAGTATTTT.

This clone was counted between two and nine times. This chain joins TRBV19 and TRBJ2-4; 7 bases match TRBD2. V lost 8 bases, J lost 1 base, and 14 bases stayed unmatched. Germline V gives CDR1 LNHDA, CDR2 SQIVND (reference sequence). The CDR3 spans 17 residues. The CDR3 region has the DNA TGTGCCAGTGGGGCGGGAGACGTGGGTAGGGCCAAAAACATTCAGTACTTC. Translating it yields CASGAGDVGRAKNIQYF.

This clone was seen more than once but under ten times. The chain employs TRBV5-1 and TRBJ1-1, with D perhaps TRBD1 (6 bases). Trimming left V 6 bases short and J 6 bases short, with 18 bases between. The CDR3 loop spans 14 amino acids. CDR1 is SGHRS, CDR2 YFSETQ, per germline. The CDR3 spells CASKPPGGRSEAFF. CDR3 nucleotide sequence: TGCGCCAGCAAACCACCGGGGGGGCGATCTGAAGCTTTCTTT.

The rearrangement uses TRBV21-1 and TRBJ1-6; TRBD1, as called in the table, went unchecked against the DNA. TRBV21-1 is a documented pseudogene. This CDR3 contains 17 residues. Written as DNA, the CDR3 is TGTGCCAGCAGCAAAGAGGCACAGGGTTTTAGGAATTCACCCCTCCACTTT. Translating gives CASSKEAQGFRNSPLHF.

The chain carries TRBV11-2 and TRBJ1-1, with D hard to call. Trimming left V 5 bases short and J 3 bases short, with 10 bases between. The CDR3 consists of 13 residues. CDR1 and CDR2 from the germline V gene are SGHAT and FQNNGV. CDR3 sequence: CASSPPRHTEAFF. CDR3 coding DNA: TGTGCCAGCAGCCCTCCACGGCACACTGAAGCTTTCTTT.

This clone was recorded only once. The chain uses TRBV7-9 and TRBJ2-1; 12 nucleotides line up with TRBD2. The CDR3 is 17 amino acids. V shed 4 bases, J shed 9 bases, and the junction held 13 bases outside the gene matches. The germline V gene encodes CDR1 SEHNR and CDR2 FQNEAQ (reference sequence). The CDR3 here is CASSYNPSSGGAIEQFF. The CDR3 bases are TGTGCCAGCAGCTACAATCCCTCTAGCGGGGGGGCCATTGAGCAGTTCTTC. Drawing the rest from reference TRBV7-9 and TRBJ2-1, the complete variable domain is DTGVSQNPRHKITKRGQNVTFRCDPISEHNRLYWYRQTLGQGPEFLTYFQNEAQLEKSRLLSDRFSAERPKGSFSTLEIQRTEQGDSAMYLCASSYNPSSGGAIEQFFGPGTRLTVL.

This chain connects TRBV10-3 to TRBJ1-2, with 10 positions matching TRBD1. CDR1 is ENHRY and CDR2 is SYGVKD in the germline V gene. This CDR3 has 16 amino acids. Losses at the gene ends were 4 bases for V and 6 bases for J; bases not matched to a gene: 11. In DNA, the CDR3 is TGTGCCATCAGTGGGGACAGGGGTGGAACGGGCGATGGCTACACCTTC. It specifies CAISGDRGGTGDGYTF.

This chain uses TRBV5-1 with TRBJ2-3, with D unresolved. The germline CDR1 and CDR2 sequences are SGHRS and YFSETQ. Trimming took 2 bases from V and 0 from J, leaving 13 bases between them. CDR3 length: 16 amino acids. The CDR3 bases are TGCGCCAGCAGCTTCGGCGGCAGGTCTAGCACAGATACGCAGTATTTT. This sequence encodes CASSFGGRSSTDTQYF.

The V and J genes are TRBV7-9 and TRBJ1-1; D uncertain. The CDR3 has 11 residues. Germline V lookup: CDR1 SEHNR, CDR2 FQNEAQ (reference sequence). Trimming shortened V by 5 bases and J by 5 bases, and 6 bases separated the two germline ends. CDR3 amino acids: CASSPKTEAFF. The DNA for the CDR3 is TGTGCCAGCAGCCCCAAAACTGAAGCTTTCTTT.

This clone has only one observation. The CDR3 loop reads CASSQEAMGNQPQHF. The CDR3, as DNA: TGCGCCAGCAGCCAAGAAGCTATGGGCAATCAGCCCCAGCATTTT. The V gene is TRBV4-1, the J gene TRBJ1-5; D not certain. Germline assignment: CDR1 MGHRA and CDR2 YSYEKL. The V end lost 0 bases, the J end lost 2 bases, and 8 bases lay between the germline ends. The CDR3 covers 15 residues.

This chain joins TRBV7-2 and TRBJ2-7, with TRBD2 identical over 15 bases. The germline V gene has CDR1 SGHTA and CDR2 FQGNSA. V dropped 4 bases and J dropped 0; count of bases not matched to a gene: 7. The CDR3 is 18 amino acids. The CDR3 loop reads CASSYGTSGRTVSYEQYF. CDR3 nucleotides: TGTGCCAGCAGCTACGGGACTAGCGGGAGGACGGTCTCCTACGAGCAGTACTTC.

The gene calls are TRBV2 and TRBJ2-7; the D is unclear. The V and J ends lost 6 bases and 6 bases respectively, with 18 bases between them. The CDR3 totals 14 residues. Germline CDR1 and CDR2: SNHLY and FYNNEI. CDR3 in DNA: TGTGCCAGCAGCGTTGAGCTAGGGCAACCCGAGCAGTACTTC. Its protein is CASSVELGQPEQYF.

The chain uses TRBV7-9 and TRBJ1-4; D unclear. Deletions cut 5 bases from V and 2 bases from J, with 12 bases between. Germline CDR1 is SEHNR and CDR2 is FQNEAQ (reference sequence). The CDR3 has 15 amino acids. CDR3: CASSERGQTNEKLFF. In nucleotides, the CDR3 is TGTGCCAGCAGCGAACGTGGTCAGACTAATGAAAAACTGTTTTTT. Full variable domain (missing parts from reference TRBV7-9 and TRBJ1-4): DTGVSQNPRHKITKRGQNVTFRCDPISEHNRLYWYRQTLGQGPEFLTYFQNEAQLEKSRLLSDRFSAERPKGSFSTLEIQRTEQGDSAMYLCASSERGQTNEKLFFGSGTQLSVL.

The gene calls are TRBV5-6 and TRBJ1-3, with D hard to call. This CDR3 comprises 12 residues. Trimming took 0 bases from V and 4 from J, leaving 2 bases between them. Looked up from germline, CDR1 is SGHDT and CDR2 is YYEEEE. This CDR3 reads CASSLGGNTIYF. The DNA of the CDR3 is TGTGCCAGCAGCTTGGGGGGAAACACCATATATTTT. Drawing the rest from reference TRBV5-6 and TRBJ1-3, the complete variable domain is DAGVTQSPTHLIKTRGQQVTLRCSPKSGHDTVSWYQQALGQGPQFIFQYYEEEERQRGNFPDRFSGHQFPNYSSELNVNALLLGDSALYLCASSLGGNTIYFGEGSWLTVV.

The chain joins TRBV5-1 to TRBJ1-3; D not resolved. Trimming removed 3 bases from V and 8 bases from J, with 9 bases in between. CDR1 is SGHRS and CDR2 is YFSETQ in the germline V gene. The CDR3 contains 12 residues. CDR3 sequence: CASSYNRDTIYF. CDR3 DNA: TGCGCCAGCAGCTATAATAGGGACACCATATATTTT. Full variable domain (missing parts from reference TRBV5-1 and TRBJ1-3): KAGVTQTPRYLIKTRGQQVTLSCSPISGHRSVSWYQQTPGQGLQFLFEYFSETQRNKGNFPGRFSGRQFSNSRSEMNVSTLELGDSALYLCASSYNRDTIYFGEGSWLTVV.